The clone carrying this T cell receptor beta chain was detected a few times. Its antigen is still unknown. The data stem from a study of T cells in Graves' hyperthyroidism and ophthalmopathy. Looking at the study overall: Peripheral blood was secured at the point of initial diagnosis, before any treatment. Study observations and caveats: Blood also contained most expanded thyroid clonotypes above 0.001.

TCR beta CDR3 region amplification was performed from RNA transcripts. In the first-round RT-PCR of the TCR CDR3, the HTBI primer set was used. In TCRdb, the multiplex PCR reads were re-called with MiXCR into one record per CDR3 protein. The sample has hundreds of thousands of distinct CDR3 sequences, less than 25% seen once. Uncontrolled infection, other autoimmune disease, pregnancy or lactation led to exclusion. Diagnosis relied on clinical symptoms, serum thyroxine and TRAb, thyroid ultrasound and orbital computed tomography. CDR3 length: 14 amino acids. Deletions cut 5 bases from V and 7 bases from J, with 18 bases between. In germline, CDR1 is MDHEN, CDR2 SYDVKM.

Sequencing input: blood. The sequence came from a man aged 30 to 45 with Graves' ophthalmopathy. The chain recombines TRBV28 with TRBJ2-7, with D perhaps TRBD1 or TRBD2 (5 bases each). CDR3 sequence: CASSPGAGALEQYF. In DNA form, the CDR3 reads TGTGCCAGCAGTCCCGGGGCAGGCGCCTTGGAGCAGTACTTC.